These T cell receptor beta chains were read from a single sample in a study of shared clonotypes between healthy human individuals. Clones were sequenced by immunoSEQ multiplex PCR, and TCRdb holds only the in-frame ones, with some missing. The sample includes 1.5 million to 1.9 million clones, 95% to 99% seen only once; the top ten take about 0.45%. The specimen sequenced was naive CD4+ T cells sorted from blood. The source is a man aged 25-45 years in good health. The CDR3 runs from the conserved cysteine through the conserved F or W. D genes are given only for firm matches. Clone size appears in some rows only: once, few, many, or a class for an expanded clone.

TRBV7-9	TRBJ2-3	.	15	.	TGTGCCAGCAGCTCAACTAGGGGAAGCACAGATACGCAGTATTTT	CASSSTRGSTDTQYF
TRBV9	TRBJ2-1	.	14	.	TGTGCCAGCAGCGTAGGCGCGGGCGGGAATGAGCAGTTCTTC	CASSVGAGGNEQFF
TRBV2	TRBJ2-1	.	12	once	TGTGCCAGCAGTGGAAGGTACAATGAGCAGTTCTTC	CASSGRYNEQFF
TRBV9	TRBJ2-2	.	15	.	TGTGCCAGCAGCCCCACAGGGTTACACACCGGGGAGCTGTTTTTT	CASSPTGLHTGELFF
TRBV5-1	TRBJ2-3	.	15	.	TGCGCCAGCAGCTCGATCCGGGACAACACAGATACGCAGTATTTT	CASSSIRDNTDTQYF
TRBV6-6	TRBJ2-7	TRBD1	13	.	TGTGCCAGCAGTTACCAGGCAGGGGGCCAATGGTGCTTC	CASSYQAGGQWCF
TRBV6-1	TRBJ2-2	.	15	.	TGTGCCAGCAGTGAAGCGCCGGGACGCACCGGGGAGCTGTTTTTT	CASSEAPGRTGELFF
TRBV7-9	TRBJ2-7	.	14	.	TGTGCCAGCAGCCCATACAGGGCTCGGGGCGAGCAGTACTTC	CASSPYRARGEQYF
TRBV7-8	TRBJ2-7	.	12	.	TGTGCCAGCCGCCACGACAATTACGAGCAGTACTTC	CASRHDNYEQYF
TRBV27	TRBJ2-2	.	15	.	TGTGCCAGCAGTAATTTCAAAATTGGCCACGGGGAGCTGTTTTTT	CASSNFKIGHGELFF
TRBV7-9	TRBJ1-3	.	15	.	TGTGCCAGCACCAACAACAGGGTCTCTGGAAACACCATATATTTT	CASTNNRVSGNTIYF
TRBV29-1	TRBJ2-1	.	15	.	TGCAGCGTTGAAGTGGATAGGAGGGACTACAATGAGCAGTTCTTC	CSVEVDRRDYNEQFF
TRBV10-3	TRBJ1-2	.	17	.	TGTGCCATCAGTGAGTCCCGATCAGGGGTCAATCTAAAAGGCTACACCTTC	CAISESRSGVNLKGYTF
TRBV13	TRBJ2-1	TRBD2	17	.	TGTGCCAGCAGTTTTTACCCTGGACTAGCGGGAAGCAATGAGCAGTTCTTC	CASSFYPGLAGSNEQFF
TRBV29-1	TRBJ2-7	.	13	.	TGCAGCGTTTTCTGGGGAACAGGGTACGAGCAGTACTTC	CSVFWGTGYEQYF